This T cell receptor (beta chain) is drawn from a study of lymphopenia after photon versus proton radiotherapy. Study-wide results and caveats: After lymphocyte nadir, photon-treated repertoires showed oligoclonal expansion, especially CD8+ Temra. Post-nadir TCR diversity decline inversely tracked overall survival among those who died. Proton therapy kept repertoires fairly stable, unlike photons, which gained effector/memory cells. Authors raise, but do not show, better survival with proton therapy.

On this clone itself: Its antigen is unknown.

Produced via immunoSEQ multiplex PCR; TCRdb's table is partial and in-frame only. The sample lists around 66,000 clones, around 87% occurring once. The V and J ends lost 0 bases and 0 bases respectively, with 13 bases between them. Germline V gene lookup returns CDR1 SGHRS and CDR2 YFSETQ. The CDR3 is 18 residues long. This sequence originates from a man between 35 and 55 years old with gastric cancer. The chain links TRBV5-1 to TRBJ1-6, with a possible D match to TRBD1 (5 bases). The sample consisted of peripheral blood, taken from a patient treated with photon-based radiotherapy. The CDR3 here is CASSLASGLSSYNSPLHF. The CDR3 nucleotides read TGCGCCAGCAGCTTGGCCTCGGGGCTAAGCTCCTATAATTCACCCCTCCACTTT. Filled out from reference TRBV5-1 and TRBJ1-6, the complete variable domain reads KAGVTQTPRYLIKTRGQQVTLSCSPISGHRSVSWYQQTPGQGLQFLFEYFSETQRNKGNFPGRFSGRQFSNSRSEMNVSTLELGDSALYLCASSLASGLSSYNSPLHFGNGTRLTVT.